This T cell receptor (beta chain) was sequenced for a study of OX40 agonist ivuxolimab in advanced cancers. Study as a whole: Having had anti-PD-1, anti-PD-L1 or anti-CTLA-4 therapy before was allowed, and under 50% had some.

Deletions cut 6 bases from V and 0 bases from J, with 10 bases between. Looked up from germline, CDR1 is MNHNS and CDR2 is SASEGT. The CDR3 sequence is 14 residues long. Comment on this clone: No antigen is known for it.

Measured with immunoSEQ multiplex PCR; TCRdb has only the in-frame clones, and not every one. Among about 55,000 clones listed, around 85% were seen once. General study results and limits: Normalized expansion of T-cell clones was also low for some nonresponders. No determination was made of the antigen specificity of the expanded peripheral T cells.

The chain links TRBV6-1 to TRBJ2-3; no reliable D call. The source material was CD4+ or CD8+ T cells sorted from blood, sampled in a trial of the OX40 agonist ivuxolimab. This sequence originates from an adult with an advanced solid tumor such as melanoma, head and neck, liver or kidney cancer. The CDR3 DNA reads as TGTGCCAGCAGCGGAACCTTAAGCACAGATACGCAGTATTTT. Encoded protein: CASSGTLSTDTQYF.